This record covers a single T cell receptor (beta chain). No antigen is known for it. This record comes from a study of OX40 agonist ivuxolimab in advanced cancers. Study results and caveats: Compared with CD4+, CD8+ T cells on average had more expanded clones.

TCRdb keeps only in-frame clones here, not all; method: immunoSEQ multiplex PCR. The table includes 65,000 to 85,000 clones, roughly 85% detected once. This CDR3 is built from 16 residues. V dropped 0 bases and J dropped 0; count of bases not matched to a gene: 4. Per germline, CDR1 SGHRS and CDR2 YFSETQ. This TCR derives from an adult with an advanced solid tumor such as melanoma, head and neck, liver or kidney cancer. The J gene is TRBJ2-7, the V gene TRBV5-1, with TRBD1 identical over 9 bases. Sequencing used CD4+ or CD8+ T cells sorted from blood, obtained in a trial of the OX40 agonist ivuxolimab. The CDR3 is CASSLGGTGFSYEQYF. The CDR3, as DNA: TGCGCCAGCAGCTTGGGGGGGACAGGGTTCTCCTACGAGCAGTACTTC. The whole variable domain, filled in from reference TRBV5-1 and TRBJ2-7, reads KAGVTQTPRYLIKTRGQQVTLSCSPISGHRSVSWYQQTPGQGLQFLFEYFSETQRNKGNFPGRFSGRQFSNSRSEMNVSTLELGDSALYLCASSLGGTGFSYEQYFGPGTRLTVT.